This record concerns one TCR beta chain sequence. Its cognate antigen is unknown. Profiled with immunoSEQ multiplex PCR; TCRdb holds only in-frame clones, not every one. The sample contains approximately 5,300 clones, about 67% of which appear only once. The record originates from a study of ipilimumab plus nivolumab after autologous stem cell transplantation. Study findings and constraints: TCR repertoire, Treg phenotype and gut microbiota reportedly support more study of this approach.

Checkpoint therapy with ipilimumab 1 mg/kg began 14 to 28 days after transplant. Dosing: nivolumab 3 mg/kg IV, weeks 1, 4, 7, 10, then every two weeks to week 26. This CDR3 has 16 residues. V dropped 1 base and J dropped 6; count of bases not matched to a gene: 8. The germline V gene has CDR1 SGHAT and CDR2 FQNNGV. The TCR comes from a male donor with multiple myeloma. The chain couples TRBV11-2 to TRBJ2-7; 11 nucleotides agree with TRBD2. This material consisted of PBMCs, taken in a trial of ipilimumab plus nivolumab as post-transplant consolidation. CDR3 amino acids: CASSLVSPGTSGEQYF. DNA for the CDR3: TGTGCCAGCAGCTTAGTCTCCCCCGGGACTAGCGGCGAGCAGTACTTC.